The rows below give T cell receptor beta chains drawn from one sample of a study of regulatory T cells in long-lasting Graves disease. TCRdb used MiXCR to reprocess the multiplex PCR reads, holding one entry per CDR3 protein. Found here are roughly 530,000 distinct CDR3 sequences, around 16% of them singletons; the top ten hold more than 20%. The sample also formed part of further work on T cells in Graves' hyperthyroidism and ophthalmopathy.

Here the sequenced sample was peripheral blood mononuclear cells (PBMCs), taken at new diagnosis, from a patient treated with antithyroid drugs. The receptors originated from a woman aged 35-65 years with Graves disease. Both conserved end residues are part of each CDR3. D genes are given only for firm matches. Clone size is shown for a subset of rows, as once, few, many or a class of expanded clone.

CDR3nt: TGCAGCGTTGTCAGCGGCGGACGGAATGAGCAGTTCTTC; CDR3aa: CSVVSGGRNEQFF; v_gene: TRBV29-1; abundance: -; d_gene: -; j_gene: TRBJ2-1
CDR3nt: TGTGCCTGGAACAGGGTAGGTGGGTGGGACACTGAAGCTTTCTTT; CDR3aa: CAWNRVGGWDTEAFF; v_gene: TRBV30; abundance: -; d_gene: -; j_gene: TRBJ1-1
CDR3nt: TGCAGTGCGACGACAGGGGGCCTGAATGGCTACACCTTC; CDR3aa: CSATTGGLNGYTF; v_gene: TRBV20-1; abundance: -; d_gene: TRBD1; j_gene: TRBJ1-2
CDR3nt: TGTGCCAGCAGTCCCTCCTCCAACATCCAAACCAACGTCCTGACTTTC; CDR3aa: CASSPSSNIQTNVLTF; v_gene: TRBV6-1; abundance: few; d_gene: -; j_gene: TRBJ2-6
CDR3nt: TGTGCCAGCAGTCTCTCGGGGGCCGCCTACGAGCAGTACTTC; CDR3aa: CASSLSGAAYEQYF; v_gene: TRBV12-3/TRBV12-4; abundance: many; d_gene: -; j_gene: TRBJ2-7
CDR3nt: TGTGCCAGCAGACTACGGGTGCTCGACCCCGGGGAGCTGTTTTTT; CDR3aa: CASRLRVLDPGELFF; v_gene: TRBV2; abundance: -; d_gene: -; j_gene: TRBJ2-2
CDR3nt: TGTGCCAGCAGTTTAGGCAGAGAGCAGTTCTTC; CDR3aa: CASSLGREQFF; v_gene: TRBV12-3/TRBV12-4; abundance: many; d_gene: -; j_gene: TRBJ2-1
CDR3nt: TGTGCCAGCAGCTTTACAGGGGGGGGAGCCAAAAACATTCAGTACTTC; CDR3aa: CASSFTGGGAKNIQYF; v_gene: TRBV11-2; abundance: many; d_gene: -; j_gene: TRBJ2-4
CDR3nt: TGTGCCAGCAGTTCGTCGGGGGGCCGTGGTACAGATACGCAGTATTTT; CDR3aa: CASSSSGGRGTDTQYF; v_gene: TRBV28; abundance: many; d_gene: -; j_gene: TRBJ2-3
CDR3nt: TGTGCCAGCAGCTCTCAGCCCTCGGGGACAGATACGCAGTATTTT; CDR3aa: CASSSQPSGTDTQYF; v_gene: TRBV7-9; abundance: many; d_gene: -; j_gene: TRBJ2-3
CDR3nt: TGCAGTGCTAGAGAAGGAATATCGACGGATAGCAATCAGCCCCAGCATTTT; CDR3aa: CSAREGISTDSNQPQHF; v_gene: TRBV20-1; abundance: -; d_gene: -; j_gene: TRBJ1-5
CDR3nt: TGCGCCAGCAGCCCTGCCGGGACAGTTTGGAACACTGAAGCTTTCTTT; CDR3aa: CASSPAGTVWNTEAFF; v_gene: TRBV7-2; abundance: -; d_gene: TRBD1; j_gene: TRBJ1-1
CDR3nt: TGTGCCAGCAGCTTAGACCTAGCGGGGGGCCGGGCCTACGAGCAGTACTTC; CDR3aa: CASSLDLAGGRAYEQYF; v_gene: TRBV7-9; abundance: few; d_gene: TRBD2; j_gene: TRBJ2-7
CDR3nt: TGTGCCTCAGCTAACGGGATCCAAGAGACCCAGTACTTC; CDR3aa: CASANGIQETQYF; v_gene: TRBV18; abundance: many; d_gene: -; j_gene: TRBJ2-5
CDR3nt: TGTGCCAGCTCACGAGGGACAGATTCGTACCAAGAGACCCAGTACTTC; CDR3aa: CASSRGTDSYQETQYF; v_gene: TRBV18; abundance: few; d_gene: TRBD1; j_gene: TRBJ2-5
CDR3nt: TGTGCCAGCGGGACGATGGGGTATGGGCCCCAGCATTTT; CDR3aa: CASGTMGYGPQHF; v_gene: TRBV12-3/TRBV12-4; abundance: many; d_gene: -; j_gene: TRBJ1-5
CDR3nt: TGCGCCAGCAGGCATCGAGGGGGGACAGAAAATTCACCCCTCCACTTT; CDR3aa: CASRHRGGTENSPLHF; v_gene: TRBV5-1; abundance: many; d_gene: TRBD1; j_gene: TRBJ1-6
CDR3nt: TGTGCCAGCAGCCCGACTCAAATAGCAGATACGCAGTATTTT; CDR3aa: CASSPTQIADTQYF; v_gene: TRBV5-4; abundance: -; d_gene: -; j_gene: TRBJ2-3
CDR3nt: TGCGCCAGCAGCTGGGGGCAATTCTACGAGCAGTACTTC; CDR3aa: CASSWGQFYEQYF; v_gene: TRBV5-1; abundance: -; d_gene: -; j_gene: TRBJ2-7
CDR3nt: TGTGCCAGCAGTTTATTCTCAGGCCTTAATGAAAAACTGGTTTTT; CDR3aa: CASSLFSGLNEKLVF; v_gene: TRBV12-3/TRBV12-4; abundance: few; d_gene: -; j_gene: TRBJ1-4
CDR3nt: TGTGCCAGCAGTTTAGCGCGTGGAATTGAGTACTTC; CDR3aa: CASSLARGIEYF; v_gene: TRBV12-3/TRBV12-4; abundance: many; d_gene: -; j_gene: TRBJ2-7
CDR3nt: TGTGCCAGCAGCGGCTGGACAGGGGAGGGTGGCTACACCTTC; CDR3aa: CASSGWTGEGGYTF; v_gene: TRBV5-4; abundance: few; d_gene: TRBD1; j_gene: TRBJ1-2
CDR3nt: TGTGCCAGCAGTGACGAAGGGGGGAAGCAGTTCTTC; CDR3aa: CASSDEGGKQFF; v_gene: TRBV6-1; abundance: many; d_gene: -; j_gene: TRBJ2-1
CDR3nt: TGTGCCAGTACAGGGACCACTTATGGCTACACCTTC; CDR3aa: CASTGTTYGYTF; v_gene: TRBV19; abundance: -; d_gene: -; j_gene: TRBJ1-2
CDR3nt: TGTGCCAGCAGCCTTGAATATCGTGCCTTTCCCGAGCAGTACTTC; CDR3aa: CASSLEYRAFPEQYF; v_gene: TRBV11-3; abundance: -; d_gene: -; j_gene: TRBJ2-7
CDR3nt: TGTGCCAGCCTGGCCCGGGGTGAAGCTTTCTTT; CDR3aa: CASLARGEAFF; v_gene: TRBV7-9; abundance: few; d_gene: -; j_gene: TRBJ1-1
CDR3nt: TGTGCCATCTCCCTTGGGGGATGGCAAGAGACCCAGTACTTC; CDR3aa: CAISLGGWQETQYF; v_gene: TRBV10-3; abundance: few; d_gene: -; j_gene: TRBJ2-5
CDR3nt: TGCAGTGCTAGGACAGGGGGGGCCCCGAACACTGAAGCTTTCTTT; CDR3aa: CSARTGGAPNTEAFF; v_gene: TRBV20-1; abundance: few; d_gene: TRBD1; j_gene: TRBJ1-1
CDR3nt: TGTGCCAGTAGCCAAGGTGGGGGAGGGAGAGAAAAACTGTTTTTT; CDR3aa: CASSQGGGGREKLFF; v_gene: TRBV19; abundance: few; d_gene: -; j_gene: TRBJ1-4
CDR3nt: TGTGCCAGCAGCTTCGATTTTCCGGGAGCGGAGACCCAGTACTTC; CDR3aa: CASSFDFPGAETQYF; v_gene: TRBV5-5; abundance: -; d_gene: -; j_gene: TRBJ2-5